The 31 T cell receptor beta chains in this list originate from one sample, sequenced in a study of shared clonotypes between healthy human individuals. Sequenced by immunoSEQ multiplex PCR; TCRdb stores in-frame clones only, minus some. The sample holds around 980,000 clones; 75% to 80% are singletons and the top ten take under 0.8%. Sequencing used memory CD4+ T cells from PBMCs. The subset here: CD45RA-negative fraction. Source of these receptors: a man aged 18 to 30 in good health. Some clones in this sample may be carry-over from other donors' samples.

V gene TRBV4-3 combines with J gene TRBJ1-4; no firm D call. Germline V lookup: CDR1 LGHNA, CDR2 YSLEER. The V and J ends lost 1 base and 7 bases respectively, with 16 bases between them. The CDR3 has 16 residues. The CDR3 sequence: CASSQVRYTGGEKLFF. The CDR3 DNA reads TGCGCCAGCAGCCAAGTGAGGTACACGGGAGGTGAAAAACTGTTTTTT.

Only a few counts were recorded for this clone. V gene TRBV29-1 combines with J gene TRBJ1-1, with 9 bases lining up with TRBD1. V gave up 7 bases and J gave up 4 bases; unmatched junction bases: 7. Germline CDR1 is SQVTM and CDR2 is ANQGSEA. The CDR3 loop spans 13 amino acids. CDR3 nucleotides: TGCAGCGGCTTCGGACAGGGGCCCACTGAAGCTTTCTTT. It codes for CSGFGQGPTEAFF.

Note on this clone: The same CDR3 can be traced to other DNA sequences in this sample. This rearrangement joins TRBV18 to TRBJ1-1, with D possibly TRBD1 on 5 matching bases. This CDR3 region has 13 residues. Trimming took off 0 bases at V and 3 bases at J, with 5 bases between the two ends. The germline V gene encodes CDR1 KGHSH and CDR2 LQKENI. The CDR3 nucleotides read TGTGCCAGCTCACCACCAGGGGACACTGAAGCTTTCTTT. The encoded protein is CASSPPGDTEAFF. The full variable domain, completed using reference TRBV18 and TRBJ1-1, is NAGVMQNPRHLVRRRGQEARLRCSPMKGHSHVYWYRQLPEEGLKFMVYLQKENIIDESGMPKERFSAEFPKEGPSILRIQQVVRGDSAAYFCASSPPGDTEAFFGQGTRLTVV.

This clone occurred a few times. The rearrangement joins TRBV2 to TRBJ2-5; a possible D gene is TRBD2 (5 bases). The V gene's germline CDR1 is SNHLY and CDR2 FYNNEI. This CDR3 is built from 12 residues. V lost 7 bases and J lost 4, with 10 bases in between. The CDR3, as DNA: TGTGCCAGCACGACTACTTCAGAGACCCAGTACTTC. The encoded protein is CASTTTSETQYF.

J is TRBJ2-7 and V is TRBV5-4; TRBD2 agrees at 8 bases. CDR1 SGHNT and CDR2 YYREEE come from the germline V gene (reference sequence). The CDR3 contains 17 residues. After removal of 4 bases from V and 0 bases from J, the junction contained 12 bases not matched to a gene. CDR3 nucleotides: TGTGCCAGCAGCCGGGGGGGCACAGGGCTTAGCTCCTACGAGCAGTACTTC. It is translated as CASSRGGTGLSSYEQYF.

With regard to this clone: With a much larger clone just one base away, this may be a read error. Other nucleotide sequences from this sample produce the same CDR3. The chain is built from TRBV4-2 and TRBJ2-6; no clear D. V was cut by 0 bases and J by 1 base, with 7 bases left in between. The CDR3 covers 16 residues. CDR1 is LGHNA and CDR2 is YNFKEQ in the germline V gene. CDR3 sequence (DNA): TGTGCCAGCAGCCAAGATCAGAGTTCTGGGGCCAACGTCCTGACTTTC. This translates into CASSQDQSSGANVLTF.

This clone was seen a handful of times. The V gene is TRBV5-1, the J gene TRBJ2-3; 7 positions match TRBD1. Germline assignment: CDR1 SGHRS and CDR2 YFSETQ. This CDR3 has 17 residues. The V segment lost 7 bases and the J segment 0 bases; nucleotides outside the gene matches: 14. The CDR3 nucleotides are TGCGCCAGCTCCGGTGGTCACAGACAGGGTAGCACAGATACGCAGTATTTT. Translation gives CASSGGHRQGSTDTQYF.

This clone appeared a single time. Different DNA sequences within this sample yield the same CDR3. The genes are TRBV29-1 and TRBJ2-3; the match to TRBD1 covers 7 bases. This CDR3 region has 12 residues. From germline, CDR1 is SQVTM and CDR2 ANQGSEA. The V gene end was trimmed by 5 bases and the J gene end by 4 bases; junction bases not matched to a gene: 3. The CDR3 DNA sequence: TGCAGCGTTCTCCAGGGGGCAGATACGCAGTATTTT. Its protein is CSVLQGADTQYF.

The J gene is TRBJ2-1, the V gene TRBV6-5; no definite D call. CDR1 and CDR2 (germline): MNHEY, SVGAGI. The CDR3 is made up of 13 amino acids. The V end lost 8 bases, the J end lost 10 bases, and 18 bases lay between the germline ends. The DNA of the CDR3 is TGTGCCAGCGGAAATCGGGCGTCCACCGAGCAGTTCTTC. This translates into CASGNRASTEQFF.

This clone appeared once. At one of its ends the junction is not consistent with the germline gene, which may arise from a read error. The chain uses TRBV6-5 and TRBJ2-1; 13 bases line up with TRBD2. CDR1 MNHEY and CDR2 SVGAGI come from the germline V gene. The CDR3 sequence is 13 residues long. CDR3 DNA sequence: TGTGCCAGCAGTTACGGACTAGCGGGAGCCGCCGTCTTC. Translating it yields CASSYGLAGAAVF.

The chain links TRBV28 to TRBJ1-2; D is unresolved. Trimming took 3 bases from V and 3 from J, leaving 8 bases between them. The CDR3 is made up of 13 amino acids. Germline CDR1 and CDR2: MDHEN and SYDVKM. CDR3 coding DNA: TGTGCCAGCAGTTTGATAGAGGACTATGGCTACACCTTC. It encodes CASSLIEDYGYTF.

The genes are TRBV18 and TRBJ1-4; 9 bases match TRBD1. The CDR3 is 14 amino acids. CDR1 and CDR2 from the germline V gene are KGHSH and LQKENI. Trimming removed 6 bases from V and 8 bases from J; junction bases left unmatched: 7. CDR3 bases: TGTGCCAGCTCGCCAGGGACAGGGATCGAAAAACTGTTTTTT. Amino acids: CASSPGTGIEKLFF.

This chain connects TRBV19 to TRBJ2-7; 9 positions match TRBD2. V dropped 9 bases and J dropped 3; count of bases not matched to a gene: 18. This CDR3 is 17 amino acids long. The germline V gene encodes CDR1 LNHDA and CDR2 SQIVND (reference sequence). CDR3 loop: CASQGRRGREGGYEQYF. CDR3 in DNA: TGTGCCAGCCAGGGGAGACGTGGGCGGGAGGGCGGCTACGAGCAGTACTTC.

The chain carries TRBV7-6 and TRBJ2-6, with D tentatively TRBD1 (5 bases). The CDR3 contains 14 residues. The V gene lost 4 bases and the J gene lost 4 bases, with 8 bases spanning the gap. Germline CDR1 is SGHVS and CDR2 is FNYEAQ. DNA of the CDR3: TGTGCCAGCAGCTCAGGGCCCGGGGCCAACGTCCTGACTTTC. Protein product: CASSSGPGANVLTF.

V and J are TRBV5-4 and TRBJ2-4, with 10 positions matching TRBD1. This CDR3 spans 16 amino acids. CDR1 and CDR2 from the germline V gene are SGHNT and YYREEE (reference sequence). J lost 3 bases, V lost 4 bases, and 7 bases had no gene match. CDR3 residues: CASSPGTGAGKNIQYF. The CDR3 nucleotides are TGTGCCAGCAGCCCAGGGACAGGGGCGGGCAAAAACATTCAGTACTTC.

V gene TRBV11-3 combines with J gene TRBJ2-1; 9 nucleotides agree with TRBD2. Germline trimming cut 5 bases from V and 8 bases from J; bases unmatched to any gene: 10. The CDR3 runs to 15 residues. Germline assignment: CDR1 SGHNT and CDR2 YENEEA. The CDR3 spells CASSPDSGRTDEQFF. As DNA, the CDR3 is TGTGCCAGCAGCCCTGACAGCGGGAGGACGGATGAGCAGTTCTTC.

This chain uses TRBV5-1 with TRBJ2-7, with D tentatively TRBD1 or TRBD2 (6 bases each). Between the trimmed V and J ends, which lost 0 bases and 0 bases, there was a span of 10 bases. The CDR3 covers 15 residues. Germline CDR1 SGHRS, CDR2 YFSETQ. The CDR3 coding sequence is TGCGCCAGCAGCTTGGATGGAGGGGGCTCCTACGAGCAGTACTTC. It is translated as CASSLDGGGSYEQYF.

CDR3 in DNA: TGTGCCAGCACCGGACAGGGGTGGACAGATACGCAGTATTTT. Protein sequence: CASTGQGWTDTQYF. The chain couples TRBV28 to TRBJ2-3; 9 bases align to TRBD1. This CDR3 region has 14 residues. V shed 7 bases, J shed 3 bases, and the junction held 5 bases outside the gene matches. Germline V gene data show CDR1 as MDHEN and CDR2 as SYDVKM. Together with reference TRBV28 and TRBJ2-3, the CDR3 gives the full variable domain: DVKVTQSSRYLVKRTGEKVFLECVQDMDHENMFWYRQDPGLGLRLIYFSYDVKMKEKGDIPEGYSVSREKKERFSLILESASTNQTSMYLCASTGQGWTDTQYFGPGTRLTVL.

The chain joins TRBV4-1 to TRBJ2-5, with a tentative D call TRBD2 (8 bases). CDR1 and CDR2 (germline): MGHRA, YSYEKL. Deletions cut 0 bases from V and 5 bases from J, with 13 bases between. This CDR3 spans 15 amino acids. The CDR3 loop reads CASSQETGGGETQYF. The CDR3 nucleotides read TGCGCCAGCAGCCAAGAGACGGGAGGGGGCGAGACCCAGTACTTC.

The chain uses TRBV28 and TRBJ2-7; 10 bases match TRBD1. CDR3 length: 14 amino acids. The V segment lost 7 bases and the J segment 9 bases; nucleotides outside the gene matches: 12. Germline loops: CDR1 MDHEN, CDR2 SYDVKM. The CDR3, as DNA: TGTGCCAGCACCCTAGACAGGGGGCGGCAGGTGCAGTACTTC. Amino acid sequence: CASTLDRGRQVQYF.

In its sample, this clone was seen a few times. This chain uses TRBV7-9 with TRBJ2-7; D could derive from TRBD1 or TRBD2 (6 bases each). Trimming pared 1 base from V and 7 bases from J, leaving 14 bases between. Germline V CDR1 and CDR2: SEHNR, FQNEAQ (reference sequence). CDR3 length: 14 residues. The chain's CDR3 is CASSLVTGAEEQYF. The CDR3 DNA reads as TGTGCCAGCAGCTTAGTGACGGGGGCGGAAGAGCAGTACTTC.

V is TRBV10-3 and J is TRBJ1-1, with 9 bases matching TRBD1. Looked up from germline, CDR1 is ENHRY and CDR2 is SYGVKD. This CDR3 comprises 16 residues. Trimming cost V 4 bases and J 1 base; bases outside gene matches: 7. This chain's CDR3 is CAISGTGVDRNTEAFF. CDR3 bases: TGTGCCATCAGTGGGACAGGGGTTGATAGGAACACTGAAGCTTTCTTT.

The chain has TRBV5-4 and TRBJ2-1; 14 bases line up with TRBD2. The germline CDR1 and CDR2 sequences are SGHNT and YYREEE (reference sequence). This CDR3 spans 18 amino acids. Trimming removed 4 bases from V and 2 bases from J; junction bases left unmatched: 8. The CDR3 sequence: CASSLGLAGESPYNEQFF. The CDR3 bases are TGTGCCAGCAGCCTGGGACTAGCGGGAGAATCCCCCTACAATGAGCAGTTCTTC.

A word on this clone: Other DNA sequences within the sample encode an identical CDR3. The rearrangement uses TRBV5-1 and TRBJ2-1; no clear D gene. This CDR3 is built from 15 residues. The germline CDR1 and CDR2 sequences are SGHRS and YFSETQ. V lost 2 bases to trimming and J lost 0 bases, with 9 bases between them. CDR3 in amino acids: CASSLESSSYNEQFF. In DNA form, the CDR3 reads TGCGCCAGCAGCTTAGAAAGCAGCTCCTACAATGAGCAGTTCTTC.

This chain joins TRBV10-3 and TRBJ2-3; D is uncertain. CDR3 size: 15 residues. Germline V gene sequence: CDR1 ENHRY, CDR2 SYGVKD. V shed 10 bases and J shed 0 bases, with 17 bases lying between them. CDR3 residues: CATGHHSSSTDTQYF. Here the CDR3 DNA reads TGTGCCACCGGCCACCATAGCTCTAGCACAGATACGCAGTATTTT.

The rearrangement uses TRBV29-1 and TRBJ2-1; no firm D call. The CDR3 totals 12 residues. The ends were cut back, 2 bases at V and 7 bases at J, with 9 bases in the middle. In germline, CDR1 is SQVTM, CDR2 ANQGSEA. CDR3 in DNA: TGCAGCGTTGAAAAGGTGAGGAATGAGCAGTTCTTC. Its protein product is CSVEKVRNEQFF.

The V call is TRBV5-4, the J call TRBJ2-7, with 14 positions matching TRBD2. Trimming removed 4 bases from V and 0 bases from J; junction bases left unmatched: 6. This CDR3 spans 17 amino acids. Looked up from germline, CDR1 is SGHNT and CDR2 is YYREEE (reference sequence). This chain's CDR3 is CASSHQGTSGSSYEQYF. The CDR3 DNA is TGTGCCAGCAGCCACCAGGGGACTAGCGGGAGCTCCTACGAGCAGTACTTC.

The V call is TRBV11-2, the J call TRBJ2-1, with 7 bases that match TRBD2. Germline CDR1 reads SGHAT; CDR2 reads FQNNGV. The CDR3 runs to 16 residues. Losses at the gene ends were 4 bases for V and 0 bases for J; bases not matched to a gene: 6. CDR3 amino acids: CASSWGGESSYNEQFF. The CDR3, as DNA: TGTGCCAGCAGCTGGGGGGGGGAAAGCTCCTACAATGAGCAGTTCTTC.

CDR3 region: CASSHTGTSTYNEQFF. CDR3 nucleotides: TGCGCCAGCAGTCATACCGGGACTAGTACCTACAATGAGCAGTTCTTC. The chain joins TRBV10-1 to TRBJ2-1; 8 positions match TRBD2. This CDR3 region has 16 residues. Germline CDR1 is WNHNN and CDR2 is SYGVQD (reference sequence). The V gene end was trimmed by 5 bases and the J gene end by 2 bases; junction bases not matched to a gene: 8.

This clone was seen a few times. Possible read error: a much larger clone is one base away. The gene calls are TRBV29-1 and TRBJ2-5; 12 bases line up with TRBD1. The CDR3 sequence is 15 residues long. Germline V gene data show CDR1 as SQVTM and CDR2 as ANQGSEA. The V and J ends lost 7 bases and 5 bases, in that order; junction bases with no gene match: 11. The CDR3 coding sequence is TGCAGCGGGGCGGGACAGGGGGCATGGGGGGAGACCCAGTACTTC. This codes for CSGAGQGAWGETQYF.

The CDR3 region is CASSSGQGATDTQYF. The CDR3 DNA follows: TGCGCCAGCAGCTCGGGACAGGGGGCTACAGATACGCAGTATTTT. The chain joins TRBV5-1 to TRBJ2-3; 12 bases match TRBD1. Germline CDR1 is SGHRS and CDR2 is YFSETQ. Unmatched junction bases numbered 2, after V lost 3 bases and J lost 3 bases. The CDR3 is 15 amino acids.